This note documents a single TCR beta chain sequence. Its target is not known. The sample originates from a study of cytomegalovirus exposure and HLA in healthy donors. Study conclusions and caveats: Association of a missense DCLRE1C variant with TCR beta V- and J-gene trimming was reported in a later analysis.

It was with 60 Vbeta and 13 Jbeta primers that the PCR ran. Assay: immunoSEQ multiplex PCR; the TCRdb copy retains only in-frame clones and omits some. The data contain about 98,000 clones, around 67% of them singletons. Per germline, CDR1 MNHEY and CDR2 SMNVEV (reference sequence). With 1 base removed from V and 1 base from J, the gap between germline ends came to 7 bases. This CDR3 spans 14 amino acids. Sequenced: PBMCs. The sequence was collected from a male donor in good health and CMV-seronegative. The chain has TRBV27 and TRBJ1-1, with D uncertain. The CDR3 loop is CASSLFRGNTEAFF. CDR3 nucleotides: TGTGCCAGCAGTTTATTCCGGGGGAACACTGAAGCTTTCTTT.